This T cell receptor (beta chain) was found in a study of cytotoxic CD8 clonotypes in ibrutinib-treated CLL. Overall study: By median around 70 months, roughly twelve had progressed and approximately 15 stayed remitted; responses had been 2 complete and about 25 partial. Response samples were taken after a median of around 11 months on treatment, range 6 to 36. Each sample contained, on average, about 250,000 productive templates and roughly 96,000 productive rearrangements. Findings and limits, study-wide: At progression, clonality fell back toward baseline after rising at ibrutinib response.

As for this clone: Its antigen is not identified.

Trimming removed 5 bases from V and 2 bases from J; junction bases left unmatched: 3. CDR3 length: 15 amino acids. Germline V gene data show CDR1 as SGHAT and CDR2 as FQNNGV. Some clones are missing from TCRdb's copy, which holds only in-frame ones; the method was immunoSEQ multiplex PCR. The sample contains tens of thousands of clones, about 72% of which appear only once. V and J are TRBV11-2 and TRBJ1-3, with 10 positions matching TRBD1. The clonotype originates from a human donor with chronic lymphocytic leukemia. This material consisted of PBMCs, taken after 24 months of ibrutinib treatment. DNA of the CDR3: TGTGCCAGCAGCGGACAGGGGGGTACTGGAAACACCATATATTTT. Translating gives CASSGQGGTGNTIYF.